The rows below give T cell receptor beta chains drawn from one sample of a study of blood T cells in healthy people across ages. TCRdb itself ran the 5' RACE reads through MiXCR, one entry per CDR3 protein. The top ten hold approximately 0.7% of the sample, which has around 1,000,000 distinct CDR3 sequences, roughly a quarter seen once. This sample also appeared in a second study, on T cells of mothers and their children.

The sequencing input was blood. These receptors were obtained from a girl aged 2 to 10 in good health. Each CDR3 is given with its conserved first and last residue. The order of the fields is CDR3 length, J gene, clone size, D gene, V gene, CDR3 protein, CDR3 DNA. D genes are given only for firm matches. Not every row has a clone size; where given, it reads once, few, many or a size class.

>13|TRBJ2-7|few|TRBD1|TRBV6-6
CASSPTGFNEQYF
TGTGCCAGCAGTCCGACAGGGTTCAACGAGCAGTACTTC
>17|TRBJ1-2|.|.|TRBV9
CASSVVDGHNRGYGYTF
TGTGCCAGCAGCGTAGTTGACGGCCATAATAGGGGCTATGGCTACACCTTC
>11|TRBJ2-1|.|.|TRBV19
CASSISGEEFF
TGTGCCAGTAGTATTTCGGGGGAAGAGTTCTTC
>18|TRBJ1-1|few|.|TRBV5-1
CASSNPSTGPHQNTEAFF
TGCGCCAGCAGCAATCCGTCGACGGGACCCCATCAGAACACTGAAGCTTTCTTT
>15|TRBJ2-5|few|TRBD1|TRBV7-2
CASSIGQGHQETQYF
TGTGCCAGCAGCATCGGACAGGGCCACCAAGAGACCCAGTACTTC
>16|TRBJ1-2|.|TRBD1|TRBV3-1
CASSQDRRGRNYGYTF
TGTGCCAGCAGCCAAGATAGGAGGGGGCGGAACTATGGCTACACCTTC
>13|TRBJ2-4|many|.|TRBV25-1
CASSVQGRDIQYF
TGTGCCAGCAGTGTGCAGGGTCGGGACATTCAGTACTTC
>11|TRBJ2-1|.|.|TRBV6-1
CASTWGIEQFF
TGTGCCAGCACCTGGGGGATCGAGCAGTTCTTC
>13|TRBJ2-5|few|.|TRBV14
CASSFQPQETQYF
TGTGCCAGCAGCTTCCAGCCCCAAGAGACCCAGTACTTC
>14|TRBJ1-4|.|.|TRBV20-1
CSARVGSLNEKLFF
TGCAGTGCTAGAGTAGGCAGTCTAAATGAAAAACTGTTTTTT
>16|TRBJ2-5|many|TRBD2|TRBV5-1
CASSKRLAGGLETQYF
TGCGCCAGCAGCAAGCGACTAGCGGGAGGGCTTGAGACCCAGTACTTC
>16|TRBJ2-1|.|.|TRBV14
CASSQASSISYNEQFF
TGTGCCAGCAGCCAAGCTAGCTCTATCTCCTACAATGAGCAGTTCTTC
>16|TRBJ2-1|.|TRBD2|TRBV29-1
CSVELAGGRSYNEQFF
TGCAGCGTTGAACTAGCGGGAGGCCGCTCCTACAATGAGCAGTTCTTC
>16|TRBJ2-7|few|.|TRBV4-3
CASSQVHRELEWEQYF
TGCGCCAGCAGCCAAGTGCACCGGGAACTCGAGTGGGAGCAGTACTTC
>19|TRBJ2-4|.|.|TRBV12-5
CASGLVRATSNRWRYIQYF
TGTGCTAGTGGTTTGGTACGAGCGACTAGTAATAGGTGGAGGTACATTCAGTACTTC
>14|TRBJ2-1|few|TRBD2|TRBV7-6
CAGSFGGGLGEQFF
TGTGCCGGCAGCTTCGGCGGGGGGCTAGGTGAGCAGTTCTTC
>15|TRBJ2-7|few|.|TRBV4-2
CASSQVEGGKYEQYF
TGTGCCAGCAGCCAAGTTGAGGGAGGTAAATACGAGCAGTACTTC
>16|TRBJ2-5|few|.|TRBV25-1
CASSKIRLDRQETQYF
TGTGCCAGCAGTAAAATACGATTGGACAGACAAGAGACCCAGTACTTC
>15|TRBJ2-3|.|.|TRBV7-8
CASSLDFVSTDTQYF
TGTGCCAGCAGCTTAGATTTTGTTAGCACAGATACGCAGTATTTT
>16|TRBJ2-6|.|TRBD1|TRBV7-9
CASSLAGTAGANVLTF
TGTGCCAGCAGCTTAGCAGGGACAGCTGGGGCCAACGTCCTGACTTTC
>14|TRBJ1-2|.|TRBD1|TRBV12-3/TRBV12-4
CASSTDRDGYGYTF
TGTGCCAGCAGCACAGACAGGGATGGGTACGGCTACACCTTC
>16|TRBJ1-2|.|.|TRBV25-1
CASSQAEQGGNYGYTF
TGTGCCAGCAGTCAAGCCGAACAGGGAGGAAACTATGGCTACACCTTC
>17|TRBJ2-5|.|.|TRBV12-5
CASGLDLVEVFEETQYF
TGTGCTAGTGGTTTGGACCTGGTTGAGGTATTTGAGGAGACCCAGTACTTC
>14|TRBJ2-4|.|.|TRBV2
CASRLNLAKNIQYF
TGTGCCAGCAGATTGAACTTAGCCAAAAACATTCAGTACTTC